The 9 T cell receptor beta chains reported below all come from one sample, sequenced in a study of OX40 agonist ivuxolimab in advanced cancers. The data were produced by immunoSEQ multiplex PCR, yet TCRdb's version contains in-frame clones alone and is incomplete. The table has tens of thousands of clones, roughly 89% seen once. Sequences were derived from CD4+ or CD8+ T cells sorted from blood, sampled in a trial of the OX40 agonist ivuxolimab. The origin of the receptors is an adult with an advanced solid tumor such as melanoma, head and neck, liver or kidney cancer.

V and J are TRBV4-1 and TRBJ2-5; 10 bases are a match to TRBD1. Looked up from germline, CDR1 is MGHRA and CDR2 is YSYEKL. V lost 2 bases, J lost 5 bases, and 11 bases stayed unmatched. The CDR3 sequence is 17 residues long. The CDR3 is CASSQWGDRGPGETQYF. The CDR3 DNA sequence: TGCGCCAGCAGCCAATGGGGAGACAGGGGGCCCGGCGAGACCCAGTACTTC.

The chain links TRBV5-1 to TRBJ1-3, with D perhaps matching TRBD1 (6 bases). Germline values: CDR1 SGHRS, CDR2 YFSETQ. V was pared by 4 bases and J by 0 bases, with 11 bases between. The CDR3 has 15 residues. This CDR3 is CASSAGQLSGNTIYF. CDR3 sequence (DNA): TGCGCCAGCAGCGCCGGACAGCTCTCTGGAAACACCATATATTTT. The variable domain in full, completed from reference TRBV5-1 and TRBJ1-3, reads KAGVTQTPRYLIKTRGQQVTLSCSPISGHRSVSWYQQTPGQGLQFLFEYFSETQRNKGNFPGRFSGRQFSNSRSEMNVSTLELGDSALYLCASSAGQLSGNTIYFGEGSWLTVV.

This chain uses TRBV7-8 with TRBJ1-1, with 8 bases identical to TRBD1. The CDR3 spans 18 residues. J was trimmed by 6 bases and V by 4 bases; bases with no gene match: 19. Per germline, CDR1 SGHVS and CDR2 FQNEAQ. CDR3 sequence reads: CASSSRRDRPPRSPEAFF. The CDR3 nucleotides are TGTGCCAGCAGCTCCAGAAGGGACAGGCCCCCAAGGTCCCCTGAAGCTTTCTTT.

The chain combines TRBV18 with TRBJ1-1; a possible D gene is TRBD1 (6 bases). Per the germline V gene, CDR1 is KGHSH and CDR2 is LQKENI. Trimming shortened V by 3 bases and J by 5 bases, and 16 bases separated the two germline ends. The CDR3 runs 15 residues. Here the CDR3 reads CASSPTGSPSTEAFF. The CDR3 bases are TGTGCCAGCTCACCCACAGGGTCTCCGAGTACTGAAGCTTTCTTT.

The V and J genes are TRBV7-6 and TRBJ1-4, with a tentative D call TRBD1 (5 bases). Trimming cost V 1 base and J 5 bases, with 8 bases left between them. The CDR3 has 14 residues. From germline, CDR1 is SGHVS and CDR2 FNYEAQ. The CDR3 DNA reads TGTGCCAGCAGCTTAGGGCAGGGAAATGAAAAACTGTTTTTT. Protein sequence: CASSLGQGNEKLFF.

CDR3 sequence reads: CAWSVRQGVTDTQYF. CDR3 sequence (DNA): TGTGCCTGGAGTGTAAGACAGGGGGTTACAGATACGCAGTATTTT. The chain employs TRBV30 and TRBJ2-3; 9 bases are shared with TRBD1. V gave up 0 bases and J gave up 3 bases; unmatched junction bases: 4. CDR1 and CDR2 (germline): GTSNPN, SVGIG (reference sequence). This CDR3 has 15 residues. The full variable domain, in which reference TRBV30 and TRBJ2-3 provide the parts outside the CDR3, is SQTIHQWPATLVQPVGSPLSLECTVEGTSNPNLYWYRQAAGRGLQLLFYSVGIGQISSEVPQNLSASRPQDRQFILSSKKLLLSDSGFYLCAWSVRQGVTDTQYFGPGTRLTVL.

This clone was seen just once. The CDR3, as DNA: TGTGCCAGTAGTGCCGAGGGGGAAGAGGAAGCTTTCTTT. It translates to CASSAEGEEEAFF. The chain is built from TRBV19 and TRBJ1-1, with a tentative D call TRBD1 (6 bases). The germline CDR1 and CDR2 sequences are LNHDA and SQIVND (reference sequence). This CDR3 contains 13 residues. Trimming shortened V by 5 bases and J by 8 bases, and 15 bases separated the two germline ends.

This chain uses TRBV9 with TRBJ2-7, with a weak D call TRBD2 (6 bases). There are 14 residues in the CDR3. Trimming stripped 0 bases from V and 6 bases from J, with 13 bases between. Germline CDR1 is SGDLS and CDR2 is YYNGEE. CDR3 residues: CASSVEEGFGEQYF. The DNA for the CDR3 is TGTGCCAGCAGCGTAGAGGAGGGTTTCGGCGAGCAGTACTTC.

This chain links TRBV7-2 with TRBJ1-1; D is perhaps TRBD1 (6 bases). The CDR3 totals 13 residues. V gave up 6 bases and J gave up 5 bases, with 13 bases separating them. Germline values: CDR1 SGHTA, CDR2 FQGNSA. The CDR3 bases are TGTGCCAGCAGGCGACAGGAAAAAACTGAAGCTTTCTTT. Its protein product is CASRRQEKTEAFF.